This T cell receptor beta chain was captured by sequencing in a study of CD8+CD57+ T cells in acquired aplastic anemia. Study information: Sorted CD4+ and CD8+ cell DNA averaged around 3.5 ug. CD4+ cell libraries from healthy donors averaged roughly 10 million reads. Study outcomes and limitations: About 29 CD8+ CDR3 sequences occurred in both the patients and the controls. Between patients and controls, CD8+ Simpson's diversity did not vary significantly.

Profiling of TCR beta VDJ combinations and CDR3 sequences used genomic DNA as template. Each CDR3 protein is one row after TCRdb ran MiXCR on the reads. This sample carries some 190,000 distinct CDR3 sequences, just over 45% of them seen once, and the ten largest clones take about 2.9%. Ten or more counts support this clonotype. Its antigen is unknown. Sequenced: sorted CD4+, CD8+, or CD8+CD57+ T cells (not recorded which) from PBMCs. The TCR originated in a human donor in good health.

The CDR3 region is CASSPRPKSGSPLHF. CDR3 coding DNA: TGTGCCAGCAGCCCCCGACCAAAGTCGGGTTCACCCCTCCACTTT. This rearrangement joins TRBV7-2 to TRBJ1-6; D gene uncertain. Between the trimmed V and J ends, which lost 5 bases and 9 bases, there was a span of 17 bases. The CDR3 is 15 residues long. CDR1 and CDR2 from the germline V gene are SGHTA and FQGNSA. The full variable domain, its missing parts supplied by reference TRBV7-2 and TRBJ1-6, is GAGVSQSPSNKVTEKGKDVELRCDPISGHTALYWYRQSLGQGLEFLIYFQGNSAPDKSGLPSDRFSAERTGGSVSTLTIQRTQQEDSAVYLCASSPRPKSGSPLHFGNGTRLTVT.